The entry below gives a single TCR beta chain sequence along with its context. Its target is not known. The sample originates from a study of coeliac disease. Per the germline V gene, CDR1 is MNHNS and CDR2 is SASEGT. This CDR3 region has 13 residues. Trimming left V 3 bases short and J 4 bases short, with 7 bases between. Produced via immunoSEQ multiplex PCR; TCRdb's table is partial and in-frame only. Among more than 3,000 clones, about 48% were seen once, and the ten largest hold approximately 10%. Points from the study as a whole: The authors judged this method unsuitable for unbiased gliadin-specific T cell detection. TRB repertoires were largely private, with most amino acid sequences found in only one sample.

V gene TRBV6-1 combines with J gene TRBJ1-5, with D uncertain. Material for sequencing was intraepithelial lymphocytes from the gut. The source of this sequence is a woman aged 70-85 years with celiac disease. The CDR3 DNA sequence: TGTGCCAGCAGTGATAAACAGAATCAGCCCCAGCATTTT. Protein sequence: CASSDKQNQPQHF.